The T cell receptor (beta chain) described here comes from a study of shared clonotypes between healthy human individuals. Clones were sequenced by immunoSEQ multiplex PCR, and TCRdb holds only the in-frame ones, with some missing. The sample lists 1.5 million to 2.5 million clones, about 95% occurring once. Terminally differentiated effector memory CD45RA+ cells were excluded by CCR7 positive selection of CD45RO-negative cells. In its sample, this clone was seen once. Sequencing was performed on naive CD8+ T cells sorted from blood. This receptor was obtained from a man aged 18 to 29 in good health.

The DNA for the CDR3 is TGTGCCAGCAGTTTTAGCGGGGGGAACTACGAGCAGTACTTC. This gives the protein CASSFSGGNYEQYF. V gene TRBV27 combines with J gene TRBJ2-7, with TRBD2 matching over 10 bases. Germline lookup yields CDR1 MNHEY and CDR2 SMNVEV (reference sequence). V gave up 3 bases and J gave up 3 bases; unmatched junction bases: 2. CDR3 length: 14 residues.